A single sample gave rise to the 17 T cell receptor beta chains below, sequenced in a study of T cells in Graves' hyperthyroidism and ophthalmopathy. Researchers amplified the TCR beta CDR3 regions from RNA transcripts. An initial round of RT-PCR targeting the TCR CDR3 relied on the HTBI primer set. Each CDR3 protein is one row after TCRdb ran MiXCR on the multiplex PCR reads. Seen here are about 400,000 distinct CDR3 sequences, 20% to 30% observed once, and the top ten hold about 73%. The sequenced material came from blood. These receptors all stem from a man aged 45-60 years with Graves' hyperthyroidism.

The genes are TRBV28 and TRBJ1-2; weak D call: TRBD1 (5 bases). This CDR3 has 12 residues. CDR1 and CDR2 (germline): MDHEN, SYDVKM. Trimming pared 7 bases from V and 8 bases from J, leaving 14 bases between. This CDR3 is CASTSLREGYTF. CDR3 nucleotide sequence: TGTGCCAGCACCTCCCTCAGGGAAGGCTACACCTTC.

The gene calls are TRBV10-2 and TRBJ2-7; D gene unclear. The CDR3 extends over 16 amino acids. CDR1 WSHSY and CDR2 SAAADI come from the germline V gene. Trimming left V 0 bases short and J 4 bases short, with 16 bases between. The CDR3: CASSESIGPNYYEQYF. CDR3 bases: TGCGCCAGCAGTGAGTCGATAGGACCTAATTATTACGAGCAGTACTTC.

The table lists this clonotype with a few counts. The chain is built from TRBV24-1 and TRBJ1-1; D is uncertain. With 5 bases removed from V and 1 base from J, the gap between germline ends came to 19 bases. Germline assignment: CDR1 KGHDR and CDR2 SFDVKD. The CDR3 is 17 amino acids. CDR3 in DNA: TGTGCCACCAGTGCCCGGAGGATCCTCTTAGGGAACACTGAAGCTTTCTTT. Translation gives CATSARRILLGNTEAFF.

This clonotype has a count of ten or more. The chain combines TRBV11-2 with TRBJ2-7; no firm D call. The CDR3 extends over 14 amino acids. Deletions cut 1 base from V and 0 bases from J, with 7 bases between. Per germline, CDR1 SGHAT and CDR2 FQNNGV. The CDR3 coding sequence is TGTGCCAGCAGCTTAGTCTGGGGCTCCTACGAGCAGTACTTC. The encoded protein is CASSLVWGSYEQYF.

This clonotype was picked up a small number of times. The V gene is TRBV3-1, the J gene TRBJ2-7; 7 bases map to TRBD1. Germline CDR1 is LGHDT and CDR2 is YNNKEL (reference sequence). V lost 3 bases, J lost 2 bases, and 10 bases stayed unmatched. This CDR3 has 16 residues. CDR3 residues: CASSQGLGDSAYEQYF. CDR3 nucleotide sequence: TGTGCCAGCAGCCAGGGGCTGGGGGACAGCGCCTACGAGCAGTACTTC.

This clonotype was seen only a few times. The V call is TRBV2, the J call TRBJ1-6; D remains ambiguous. CDR3 size: 14 residues. Trimming shortened V by 3 bases and J by 8 bases, and 11 bases separated the two germline ends. The V gene's germline CDR1 is SNHLY and CDR2 FYNNEI. CDR3 region: CASSESDIDSPLHF. CDR3 coding DNA: TGTGCCAGCAGTGAGTCTGACATCGATTCACCCCTCCACTTT. Full variable domain (outside the CDR3, taken from reference TRBV2 and TRBJ1-6): EPEVTQTPSHQVTQMGQEVILRCVPISNHLYFYWYRQILGQKVEFLVSFYNNEISEKSEIFDDQFSVERPDGSNFTLKIRSTKLEDSAMYFCASSESDIDSPLHFGNGTRLTVT.

V gene TRBV4-1 combines with J gene TRBJ2-3; tentative D call: TRBD2 (5 bases). This CDR3 region has 15 residues. The V gene lost 3 bases and the J gene lost 4 bases, with 14 bases spanning the gap. Per germline, CDR1 MGHRA and CDR2 YSYEKL. The CDR3 loop is CASSQGEGYPDTQYF. CDR3 nucleotides: TGCGCCAGCAGCCAGGGTGAGGGATATCCAGATACGCAGTATTTT.

This chain connects TRBV7-9 to TRBJ2-7, with D possibly TRBD2 on 6 matching bases. The CDR3 totals 14 residues. Trimming took off 5 bases at V and 3 bases at J, with 14 bases between the two ends. Per germline, CDR1 SEHNR and CDR2 FQNEAQ (reference sequence). The CDR3 DNA follows: TGTGCCAGCAGCCCACTAAGCGGGCTCTACGAGCAGTACTTC. It specifies CASSPLSGLYEQYF.

The chain carries TRBV30 and TRBJ1-4, with D maybe TRBD1 (5 bases). The CDR3 loop spans 16 amino acids. The V end was cut by 3 bases, the J end by 6 bases, with 20 bases between. The germline gives CDR1 GTSNPN, CDR2 SVGIG (reference sequence). The CDR3 sequence is CAWSRSRWGLDEKLFF. The DNA for the CDR3 is TGTGCCTGGAGCCGGTCCAGATGGGGCCTCGATGAAAAACTGTTTTTT.

Many counts were recorded for this clonotype. The genes are TRBV28 and TRBJ2-7; tentative D call: TRBD2 (6 bases). Trimming cost V 4 bases and J 3 bases, with 10 bases left between them. CDR3 size: 13 residues. From germline, CDR1 is MDHEN and CDR2 SYDVKM. The CDR3, as DNA: TGTGCCAGCAGTTACGGGAGCATCTACGAGCAGTACTTC. As protein: CASSYGSIYEQYF.

This clonotype was observed at least ten times. V gene TRBV7-9 combines with J gene TRBJ1-5, with a weak D call TRBD1 (6 bases). The CDR3 runs to 15 residues. Germline CDR1 and CDR2: SEHNR and FQNEAQ (reference sequence). Trimming pared 1 base from V and 4 bases from J, leaving 11 bases between. In nucleotides, the CDR3 is TGTGCCAGCAGCTTAGGTACAGGGAGTAATCAGCCCCAGCATTTT. It codes for CASSLGTGSNQPQHF.

This clonotype was detected only a few times. The rearrangement links TRBV6-1 to TRBJ1-5; D might be TRBD1 (6 bases). The germline CDR1 and CDR2 sequences are MNHNS and SASEGT. This CDR3 contains 15 residues. V was clipped by 6 bases and J by 0 bases, with 12 bases between them. CDR3 nucleotides: TGTGCCAGCAGAGGGGGTGGTCATAGCAATCAGCCCCAGCATTTT. It is translated as CASRGGGHSNQPQHF.

DNA of the CDR3: TGCGCCAGCAGGGGACTAGGGTCCTACGAGCAGTACTTC. Protein product: CASRGLGSYEQYF. The rearrangement joins TRBV10-2 to TRBJ2-7; 8 nucleotides align to TRBD2. This CDR3 region has 13 residues. Germline V gene lookup returns CDR1 WSHSY and CDR2 SAAADI. V gave up 6 bases and J gave up 1 base; unmatched junction bases: 2.

The V and J genes are TRBV7-2 and TRBJ1-2; D possibly corresponds to TRBD1 (5 bases). This CDR3 has 13 residues. Germline V CDR1 and CDR2: SGHTA, FQGNSA. V was clipped by 6 bases and J by 7 bases, with 15 bases between them. Written as DNA, the CDR3 is TGTGCCAGCAGATTCGGGGGGGGTTCTGGCTACACCTTC. Its translation: CASRFGGGSGYTF.

This sequence joins TRBV7-9 and TRBJ2-3; no clear D. Germline loops: CDR1 SEHNR, CDR2 FQNEAQ (reference sequence). The V end was cut by 7 bases, the J end by 4 bases, with 12 bases between. The CDR3 runs 13 residues. As DNA, the CDR3 is TGTGCCAGCACCACGACCCGTCCAGATACGCAGTATTTT. As protein: CASTTTRPDTQYF.

This clonotype was observed a few times. The rearrangement joins TRBV7-9 to TRBJ2-1; 8 positions match TRBD2. Trimming took 3 bases from V and 3 from J; bases not matched to a gene: 1. The CDR3 sequence is 14 residues long. CDR1 SEHNR and CDR2 FQNEAQ come from the germline V gene (reference sequence). The chain's CDR3 is CASSFSGNYNEQFF. CDR3 in DNA: TGTGCCAGCAGCTTTAGCGGGAACTACAATGAGCAGTTCTTC. Complete variable domain (other parts from reference TRBV7-9 and TRBJ2-1): DTGVSQNPRHKITKRGQNVTFRCDPISEHNRLYWYRQTLGQGPEFLTYFQNEAQLEKSRLLSDRFSAERPKGSFSTLEIQRTEQGDSAMYLCASSFSGNYNEQFFGPGTRLTVL.

This chain joins TRBV20-1 and TRBJ2-5; no reliable D call. This CDR3 contains 14 residues. Trimming cost V 7 bases and J 1 base, with 16 bases left between them. Germline V gives CDR1 DFQATT, CDR2 SNEGSKA (reference sequence). The CDR3 bases are TGCAGTGTCCCCCCCAAAGGCGGCCAAGAGACCCAGTACTTC. This encodes CSVPPKGGQETQYF.